The clone carrying this T cell receptor beta chain was counted only a few times. This may arise from a read error, as a much more abundant clone is one base away. Investigators took RNA and DNA out together from roughly 21-30 mg of unsorted bulk tissue. No treatment had been given to the patients, who were chronically infected with HBV. The CDR3 extends over 11 amino acids. The V gene lost 4 bases and the J gene lost 5 bases, with 9 bases spanning the gap. Per germline, CDR1 SQVTM and CDR2 ANQGSEA. The sample is drawn from a study of tumor-infiltrating lymphocytes in primary liver carcinoma. With 400 to 550 ng total RNA as template and a constant-region primer, TCR beta cDNA was made. Amplification in three nested multiplex PCR rounds with slightly modified ARM-PCR gave rise to TCR beta libraries. TRBV1-TRBV30 forward primers paired with a C-beta reverse primer drove the first two PCR rounds, around 9 cycles each. TCRdb processed the multiplex PCR reads anew with MiXCR; each CDR3 protein has one entry. Of 45,000 to 55,000 distinct CDR3 sequences in the sample, 60% to 85% were seen once.

The sequencing input was liver tumor tissue from sampling region 5. Subset reported: tumor region T5, tumor centre. The TCR originated in a man aged 35 to 55 with primary liver carcinoma and hepatitis B virus infection. The chain couples TRBV29-1 to TRBJ2-7, with D tentatively TRBD1 or TRBD2 (6 bases each). CDR3 protein: CSVGGANEQYF. The CDR3 DNA reads TGCAGCGTTGGGGGGGCCAACGAGCAGTACTTC.